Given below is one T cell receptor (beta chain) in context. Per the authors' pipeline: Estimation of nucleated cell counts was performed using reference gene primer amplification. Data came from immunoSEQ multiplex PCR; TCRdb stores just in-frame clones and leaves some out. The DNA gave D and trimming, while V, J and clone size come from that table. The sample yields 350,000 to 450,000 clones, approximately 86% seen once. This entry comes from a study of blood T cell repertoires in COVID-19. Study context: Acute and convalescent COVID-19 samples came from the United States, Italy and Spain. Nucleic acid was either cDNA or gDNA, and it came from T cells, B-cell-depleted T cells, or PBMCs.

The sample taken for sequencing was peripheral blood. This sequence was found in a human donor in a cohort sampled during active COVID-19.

The chain's CDR3 is CASSYPRGSHSGTGELFF. CDR3 nucleotides: TGTGCCAGCAGCTACCCCCGCGGTAGCCATTCGGGGACCGGGGAGCTGTTTTTT. The chain couples TRBV11-2 to TRBJ2-2, with D perhaps TRBD2 (5 bases). V dropped 4 bases and J dropped 5 bases, with 23 bases sitting between them. The germline V gene has CDR1 SGHAT and CDR2 FQNNGV. CDR3 length: 18 amino acids.